This T cell receptor beta chain was obtained from a study of human T cells and chemical hapten exposure. From the RACE reads, TCRdb called clonotypes with MiXCR, one entry per CDR3 protein. The sample includes about 51,000 distinct CDR3 sequences, about 9.4% seen only once; the top ten take roughly 13%. Between the trimmed V and J ends, which lost 4 bases and 5 bases, there was a span of 12 bases. CDR1 is SGHRS, CDR2 YFSETQ, per germline. This CDR3 has 13 residues. This clonotype appeared a few times. The time point: pre-sensitization, week 0. The treatment was: therapeutic diphenylcyclopropenone sensitization with weekly scalp DPC.

Sequenced here: whole blood, sampled in connection with sensitization to the hapten diphenylcyclopropenone (DPC). The chain recombines TRBV5-1 with TRBJ1-2; possible D gene TRBD1, 6 bases. This TCR derives from a woman in her 40s with alopecia areata. Some clones in this sample may be carry-over from other donors' samples. CDR3 sequence reads: CASSPSQGYGYTF. The CDR3, as DNA: TGCGCCAGCAGCCCTTCACAGGGTTATGGCTACACCTTC.